The subject of this entry is one T cell receptor (beta chain). The target antigen is unknown. Germline CDR1 MRHNA, CDR2 SNTAGT. The CDR3 consists of 14 residues. Trimming left V 4 bases short and J 4 bases short, with 13 bases between. This specimen comes from a study of T cell responses to AZD1222 COVID-19 vaccine. Study results and caveats: It was only a handful of AZD1222 recipients who were seropositive at baseline. Reportedly, nearly half the spike-specific TCRs target unmutated variant regions. White British donors predominated, females outnumbered males, and clonal diversity was possibly underestimated.

Generated by immunoSEQ multiplex PCR, the TCRdb table keeps only in-frame clones and is missing some. The sample holds 150,000 to 200,000 clones, 92% seen once. The chain couples TRBV6-4 to TRBJ1-2; D unresolved. This TCR was recovered from an adult in good health. The material was peripheral blood, obtained on day 0 of AZD1222 vaccination. CDR3 sequence reads: CASSADSSGYGYTF. The CDR3, as DNA: TGTGCCAGCAGTGCCGATTCAAGTGGCTATGGCTACACCTTC.